This T cell receptor beta chain emerged from a study of OX40 agonist ivuxolimab in advanced cancers. General study points: Antigen specificity remained undetermined for the expanded peripheral T cells. Some nonresponders likewise displayed low normalized T-cell clonal expansion. CD8+ T cells showed, on average, more clonal expansion than CD4+ cells.

With autoimmune disease history or systemic immunosuppression, patients were excluded. The table came from immunoSEQ multiplex PCR; TCRdb's copy has only in-frame clones and leaves some out. The sample has 50,000 to 70,000 clones, 70% to 90% seen once. This clone was seen only once. What it binds is not known. J lost 5 bases, V lost 4 bases, and 6 bases had no gene match. From germline, CDR1 is SGHRS and CDR2 YFSETQ. This CDR3 is 14 amino acids long. The V and J genes are TRBV5-1 and TRBJ1-2; TRBD1 matches 9 bases. The source is an adult with an advanced solid tumor such as melanoma, head and neck, liver or kidney cancer. This specimen was CD4+ or CD8+ T cells sorted from blood, taken in a trial of the OX40 agonist ivuxolimab. The CDR3, as DNA: TGCGCCAGCAGCCCCACGGGACAGGGATATGGCTACACCTTC. Translation gives CASSPTGQGYGYTF.